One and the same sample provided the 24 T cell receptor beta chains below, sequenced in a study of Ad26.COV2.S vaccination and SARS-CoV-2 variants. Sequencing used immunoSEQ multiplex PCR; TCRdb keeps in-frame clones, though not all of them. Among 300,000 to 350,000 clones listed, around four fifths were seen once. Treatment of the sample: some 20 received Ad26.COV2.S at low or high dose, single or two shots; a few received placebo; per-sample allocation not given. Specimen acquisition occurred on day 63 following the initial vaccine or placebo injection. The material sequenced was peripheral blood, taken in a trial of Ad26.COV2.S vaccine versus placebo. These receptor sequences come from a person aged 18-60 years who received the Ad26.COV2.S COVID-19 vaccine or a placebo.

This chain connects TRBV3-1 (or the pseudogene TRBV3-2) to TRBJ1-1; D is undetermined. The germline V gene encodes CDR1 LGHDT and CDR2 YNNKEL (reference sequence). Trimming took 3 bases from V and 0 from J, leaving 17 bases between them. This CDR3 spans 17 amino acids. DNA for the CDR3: TGTGCCAGCAGCCACCCCAACCCAGGCCCGATGAACACTGAAGCTTTCTTT. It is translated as CASSHPNPGPMNTEAFF.

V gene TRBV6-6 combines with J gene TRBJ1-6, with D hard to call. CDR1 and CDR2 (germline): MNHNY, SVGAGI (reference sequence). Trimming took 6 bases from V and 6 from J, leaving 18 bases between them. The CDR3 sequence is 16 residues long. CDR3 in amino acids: CASRPGGRGLNSPLHF. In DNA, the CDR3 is TGTGCCAGCAGACCGGGTGGACGGGGTCTTAATTCACCCCTCCACTTT.

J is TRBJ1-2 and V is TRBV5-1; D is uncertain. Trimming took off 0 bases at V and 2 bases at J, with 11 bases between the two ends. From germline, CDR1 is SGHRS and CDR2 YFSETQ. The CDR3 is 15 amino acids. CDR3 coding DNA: TGCGCCAGCAGCTTGGGGACTGGACGGAACTATGGCTACACCTTC. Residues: CASSLGTGRNYGYTF.

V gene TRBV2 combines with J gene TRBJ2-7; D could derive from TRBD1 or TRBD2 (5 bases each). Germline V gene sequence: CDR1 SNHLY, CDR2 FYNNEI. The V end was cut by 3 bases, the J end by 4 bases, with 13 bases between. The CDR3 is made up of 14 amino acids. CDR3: CASSEGVGRYEQYF. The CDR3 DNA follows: TGTGCCAGCAGTGAGGGGGTTGGGCGATACGAGCAGTACTTC.

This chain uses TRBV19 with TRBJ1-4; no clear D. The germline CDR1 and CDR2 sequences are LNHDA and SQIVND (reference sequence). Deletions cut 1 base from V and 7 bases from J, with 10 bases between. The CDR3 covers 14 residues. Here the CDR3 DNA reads TGTGCCAGTAGTATAGTGGGATGGGGTGAAAAACTGTTTTTT. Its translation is CASSIVGWGEKLFF.

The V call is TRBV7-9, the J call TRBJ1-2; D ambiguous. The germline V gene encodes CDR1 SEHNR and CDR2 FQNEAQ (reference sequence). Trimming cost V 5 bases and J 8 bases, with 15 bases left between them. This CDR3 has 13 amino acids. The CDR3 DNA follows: TGTGCCAGCAGCCCTGGAGGCCTAGGAGGCTACACCTTC. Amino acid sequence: CASSPGGLGGYTF.

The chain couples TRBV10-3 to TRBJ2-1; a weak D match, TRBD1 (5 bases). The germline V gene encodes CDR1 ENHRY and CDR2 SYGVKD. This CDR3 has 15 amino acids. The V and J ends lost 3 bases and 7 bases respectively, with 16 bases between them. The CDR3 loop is CAISEIRARDNEQFF. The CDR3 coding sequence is TGTGCCATCAGTGAAATACGGGCCAGGGATAATGAGCAGTTCTTC.

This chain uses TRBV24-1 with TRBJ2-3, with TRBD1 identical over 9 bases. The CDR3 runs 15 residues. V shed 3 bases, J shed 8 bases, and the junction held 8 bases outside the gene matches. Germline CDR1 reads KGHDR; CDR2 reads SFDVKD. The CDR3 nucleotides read TGTGCCACCAGTGATACCGGGACAGGGCGTGGTACGCAGTATTTT. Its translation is CATSDTGTGRGTQYF.

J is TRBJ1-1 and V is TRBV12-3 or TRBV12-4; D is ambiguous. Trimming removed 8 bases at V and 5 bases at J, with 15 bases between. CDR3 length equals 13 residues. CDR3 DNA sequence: TGTGCCAGCTCCCTATGGGAGGATACTGAAGCTTTCTTT. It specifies CASSLWEDTEAFF.

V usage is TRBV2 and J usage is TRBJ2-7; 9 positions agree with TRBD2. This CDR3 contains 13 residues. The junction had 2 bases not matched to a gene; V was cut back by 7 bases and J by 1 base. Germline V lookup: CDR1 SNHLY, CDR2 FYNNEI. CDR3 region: CASKSGGSYEQYF. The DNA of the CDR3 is TGTGCCAGCAAAAGCGGGGGGTCCTACGAGCAGTACTTC. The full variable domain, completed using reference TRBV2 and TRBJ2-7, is EPEVTQTPSHQVTQMGQEVILRCVPISNHLYFYWYRQILGQKVEFLVSFYNNEISEKSEIFDDQFSVERPDGSNFTLKIRSTKLEDSAMYFCASKSGGSYEQYFGPGTRLTVT.

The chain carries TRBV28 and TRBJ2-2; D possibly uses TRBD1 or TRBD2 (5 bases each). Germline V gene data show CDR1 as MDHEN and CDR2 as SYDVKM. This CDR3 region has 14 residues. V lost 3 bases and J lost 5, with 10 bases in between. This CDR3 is CASSFIGGTGELFF. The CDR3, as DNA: TGTGCCAGCAGTTTTATTGGGGGAACCGGGGAGCTGTTTTTT.

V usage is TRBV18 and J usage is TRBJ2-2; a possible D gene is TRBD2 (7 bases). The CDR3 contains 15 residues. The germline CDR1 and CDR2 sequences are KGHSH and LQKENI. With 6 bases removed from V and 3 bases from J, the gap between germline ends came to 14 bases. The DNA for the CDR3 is TGTGCCAGCTCTTCGCGAGGGGGGGACACCGGGGAGCTGTTTTTT. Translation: CASSSRGGDTGELFF.

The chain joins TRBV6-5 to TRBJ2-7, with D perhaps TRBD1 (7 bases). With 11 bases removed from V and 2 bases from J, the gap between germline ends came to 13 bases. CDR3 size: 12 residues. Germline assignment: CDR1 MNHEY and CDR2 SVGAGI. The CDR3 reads CAGAGQTYEQYF. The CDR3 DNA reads TGTGCCGGCGCGGGACAGACCTACGAGCAGTACTTC.

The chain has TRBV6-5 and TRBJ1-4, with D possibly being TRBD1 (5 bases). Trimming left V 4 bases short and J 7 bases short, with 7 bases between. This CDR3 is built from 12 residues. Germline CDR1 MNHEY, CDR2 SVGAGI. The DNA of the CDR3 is TGTGCCAGCAGTTTTCAGGGTGAAAAACTGTTTTTT. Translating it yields CASSFQGEKLFF.

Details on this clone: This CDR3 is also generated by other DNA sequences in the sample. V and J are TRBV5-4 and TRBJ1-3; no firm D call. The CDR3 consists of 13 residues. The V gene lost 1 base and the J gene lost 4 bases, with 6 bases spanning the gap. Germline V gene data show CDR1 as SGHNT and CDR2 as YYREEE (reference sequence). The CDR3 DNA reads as TGTGCCAGCAGCTTGTTCAGCGGAAACACCATATATTTT. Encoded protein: CASSLFSGNTIYF.

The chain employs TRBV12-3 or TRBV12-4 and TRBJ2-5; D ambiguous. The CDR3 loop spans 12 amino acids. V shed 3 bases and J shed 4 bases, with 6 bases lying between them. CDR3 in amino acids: CASSLVGETQYF. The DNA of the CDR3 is TGTGCCAGCAGTTTGGTGGGAGAGACCCAGTACTTC.

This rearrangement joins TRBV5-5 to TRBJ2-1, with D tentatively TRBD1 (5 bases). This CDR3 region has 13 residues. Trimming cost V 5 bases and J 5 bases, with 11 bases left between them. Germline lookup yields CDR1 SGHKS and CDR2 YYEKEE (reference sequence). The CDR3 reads CASSFRADNEQFF. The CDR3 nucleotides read TGTGCCAGCAGTTTCAGGGCGGACAATGAGCAGTTCTTC.

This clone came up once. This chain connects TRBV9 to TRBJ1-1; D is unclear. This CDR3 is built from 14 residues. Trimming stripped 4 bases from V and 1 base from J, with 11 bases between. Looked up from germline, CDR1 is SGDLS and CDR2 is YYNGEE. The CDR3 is CASSLRTGNTEAFF. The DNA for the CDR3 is TGTGCCAGCAGCCTCCGGACCGGGAACACTGAAGCTTTCTTT.

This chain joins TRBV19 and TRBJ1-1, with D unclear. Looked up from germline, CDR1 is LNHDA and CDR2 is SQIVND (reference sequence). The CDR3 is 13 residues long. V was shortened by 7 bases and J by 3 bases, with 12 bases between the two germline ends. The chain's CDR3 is CASTEGPYTEAFF. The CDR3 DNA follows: TGTGCCAGTACCGAAGGGCCCTACACTGAAGCTTTCTTT. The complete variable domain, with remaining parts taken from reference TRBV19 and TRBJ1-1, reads DGGITQSPKYLFRKEGQNVTLSCEQNLNHDAMYWYRQDPGQGLRLIYYSQIVNDFQKGDIAEGYSVSREKKESFPLTVTSAQKNPTAFYLCASTEGPYTEAFFGQGTRLTVV.

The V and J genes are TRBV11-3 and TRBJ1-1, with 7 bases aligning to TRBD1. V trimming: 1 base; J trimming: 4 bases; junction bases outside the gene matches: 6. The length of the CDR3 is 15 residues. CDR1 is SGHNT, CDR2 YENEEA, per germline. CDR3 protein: CASSLAGRGITEAFF. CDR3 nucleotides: TGTGCCAGCAGCTTAGCCGGCAGGGGGATCACTGAAGCTTTCTTT.

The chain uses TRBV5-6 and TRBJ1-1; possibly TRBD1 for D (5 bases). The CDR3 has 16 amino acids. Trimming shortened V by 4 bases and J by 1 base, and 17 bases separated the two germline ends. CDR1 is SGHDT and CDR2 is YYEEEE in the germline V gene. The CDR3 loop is CASSEGIWGQNTEAFF. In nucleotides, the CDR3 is TGTGCCAGCAGCGAAGGAATTTGGGGCCAGAACACTGAAGCTTTCTTT.

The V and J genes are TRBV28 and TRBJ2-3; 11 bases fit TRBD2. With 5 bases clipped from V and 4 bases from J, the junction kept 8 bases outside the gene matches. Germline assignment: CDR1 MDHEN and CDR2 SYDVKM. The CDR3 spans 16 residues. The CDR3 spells CASSDVAGGPPDTQYF. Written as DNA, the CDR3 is TGTGCCAGCAGTGACGTAGCGGGGGGGCCCCCAGATACGCAGTATTTT. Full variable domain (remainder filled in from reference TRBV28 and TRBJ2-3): DVKVTQSSRYLVKRTGEKVFLECVQDMDHENMFWYRQDPGLGLRLIYFSYDVKMKEKGDIPEGYSVSREKKERFSLILESASTNQTSMYLCASSDVAGGPPDTQYFGPGTRLTVL.

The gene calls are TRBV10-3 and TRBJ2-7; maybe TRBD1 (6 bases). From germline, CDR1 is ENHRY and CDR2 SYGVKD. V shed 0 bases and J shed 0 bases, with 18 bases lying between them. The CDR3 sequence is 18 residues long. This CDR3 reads CAISESLTQGLSSYEQYF. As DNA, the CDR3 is TGTGCCATCAGTGAGTCGTTGACTCAGGGGCTCAGCTCCTACGAGCAGTACTTC.

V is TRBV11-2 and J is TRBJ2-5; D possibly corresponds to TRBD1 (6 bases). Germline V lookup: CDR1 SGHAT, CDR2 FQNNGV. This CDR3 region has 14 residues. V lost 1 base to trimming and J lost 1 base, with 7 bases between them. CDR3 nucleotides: TGTGCCAGCAGCTTAGGGGGGCCCCAAGAGACCCAGTACTTC. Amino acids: CASSLGGPQETQYF.